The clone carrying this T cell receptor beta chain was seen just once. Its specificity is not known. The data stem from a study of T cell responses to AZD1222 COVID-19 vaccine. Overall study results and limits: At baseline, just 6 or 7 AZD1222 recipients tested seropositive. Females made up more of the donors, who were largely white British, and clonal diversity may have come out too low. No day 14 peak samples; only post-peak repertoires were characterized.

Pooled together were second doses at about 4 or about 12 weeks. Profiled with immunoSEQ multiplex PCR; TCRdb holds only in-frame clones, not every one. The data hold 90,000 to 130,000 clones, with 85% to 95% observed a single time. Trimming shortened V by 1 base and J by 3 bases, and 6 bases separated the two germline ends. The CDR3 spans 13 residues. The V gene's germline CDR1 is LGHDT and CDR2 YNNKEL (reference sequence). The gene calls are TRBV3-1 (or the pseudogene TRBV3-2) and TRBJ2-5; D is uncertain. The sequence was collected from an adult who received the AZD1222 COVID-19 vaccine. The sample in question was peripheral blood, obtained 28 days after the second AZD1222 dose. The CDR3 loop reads CASSQGVEETQYF. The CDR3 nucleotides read TGTGCCAGCAGCCAAGGAGTGGAAGAGACCCAGTACTTC.